This T cell receptor (beta chain) was captured by sequencing in a study of T cells after posttransplantation cyclophosphamide. Study-wide results and caveats: TRB overlap between skin or GI tissue T cells and blood was limited. After PTCy, TRB diversity resembled that of CNI/methotrexate controls. Donor-recipient repertoire similarity was low at 1-2 months, rising over year one.

Cells defined as naive were viable CD3+CD4+ or CD3+CD8+ and CCR7+CD45RA+CD45RO-CD95-CD27+CD28+. V lost 4 bases and J lost 7; bases outside the gene matches: 9. Germline V lookup: CDR1 SGHKS, CDR2 YYEKEE (reference sequence). The length of the CDR3 is 15 residues. Assay: immunoSEQ multiplex PCR; the TCRdb copy retains only in-frame clones and omits some. Counted here are 7,500 to 10,000 clones, 95% to 98% occurring once; the ten biggest clones make up roughly 0.25%. In the case of this clone: Its antigen is not known.

This TCR was recovered from an older woman in good health, CMV-negative, and a related stem cell transplant donor. The V call is TRBV5-5, the J call TRBJ1-4, with 8 bases fitting TRBD1. Sequenced material: naive CD4+ T cells sorted from PBMCs. In nucleotides, the CDR3 is TGTGCCAGCAGCGCCGGGGGCAGGGGGCCTGAAAAACTGTTTTTT. Translating gives CASSAGGRGPEKLFF. The full variable domain, its missing parts supplied by reference TRBV5-5 and TRBJ1-4, is DAGVTQSPTHLIKTRGQQVTLRCSPISGHKSVSWYQQVLGQGPQFIFQYYEKEERGRGNFPDRFSARQFPNYSSELNVNALLLGDSALYLCASSAGGRGPEKLFFGSGTQLSVL.